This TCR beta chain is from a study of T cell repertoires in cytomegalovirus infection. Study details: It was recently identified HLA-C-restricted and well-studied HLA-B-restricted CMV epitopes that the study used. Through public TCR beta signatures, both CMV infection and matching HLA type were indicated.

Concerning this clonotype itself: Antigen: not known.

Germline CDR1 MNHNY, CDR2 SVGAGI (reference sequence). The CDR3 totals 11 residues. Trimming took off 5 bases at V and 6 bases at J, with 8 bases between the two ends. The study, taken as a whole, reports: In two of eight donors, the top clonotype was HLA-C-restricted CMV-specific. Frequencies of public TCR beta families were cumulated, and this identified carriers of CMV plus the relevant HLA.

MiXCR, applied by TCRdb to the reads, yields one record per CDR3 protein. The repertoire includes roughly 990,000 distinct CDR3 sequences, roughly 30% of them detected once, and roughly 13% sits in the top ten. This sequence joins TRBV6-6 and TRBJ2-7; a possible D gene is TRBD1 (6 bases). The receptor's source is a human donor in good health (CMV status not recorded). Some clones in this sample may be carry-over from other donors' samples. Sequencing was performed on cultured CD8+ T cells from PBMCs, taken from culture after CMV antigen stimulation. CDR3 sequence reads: CASSPRGEQYV. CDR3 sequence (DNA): TGTGCCAGCAGTCCCAGGGGCGAGCAGTACGTC.